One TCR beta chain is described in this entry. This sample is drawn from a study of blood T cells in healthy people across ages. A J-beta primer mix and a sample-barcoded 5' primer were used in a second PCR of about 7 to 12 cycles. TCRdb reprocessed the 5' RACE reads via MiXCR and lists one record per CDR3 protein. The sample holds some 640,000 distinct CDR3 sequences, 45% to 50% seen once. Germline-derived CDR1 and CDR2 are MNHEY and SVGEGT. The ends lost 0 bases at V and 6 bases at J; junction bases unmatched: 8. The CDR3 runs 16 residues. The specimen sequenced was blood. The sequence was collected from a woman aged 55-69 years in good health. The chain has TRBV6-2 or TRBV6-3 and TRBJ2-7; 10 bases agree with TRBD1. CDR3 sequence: CASSYSTGTGVSEQYF. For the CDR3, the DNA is TGTGCCAGCAGTTACTCGACGGGGACAGGGGTAAGCGAGCAGTACTTC.